The 12 T cell receptor beta chains below were found in one sample sequenced in a study of T cells after posttransplantation cyclophosphamide. Method: immunoSEQ multiplex PCR; TCRdb's copy keeps in-frame clones and lacks some. The data show 20,000 to 25,000 clones, with none appearing a single time. Source material: PBMCs. Receptors were obtained from a woman aged 60-75 years in good health, CMV-negative, and a related stem cell transplant donor.

This clone was counted ten times or more. The chain uses TRBV5-6 and TRBJ1-1; 7 nucleotides align to TRBD1. The CDR3 spans 12 residues. Losses at the gene ends were 2 bases for V and 8 bases for J; bases not matched to a gene: 3. Germline lookup yields CDR1 SGHDT and CDR2 YYEEEE. The CDR3 loop is CASSLTGAEAFF. The CDR3 DNA sequence: TGTGCCAGCAGCTTAACAGGGGCGGAAGCTTTCTTT. The variable domain in full, completed from reference TRBV5-6 and TRBJ1-1, reads DAGVTQSPTHLIKTRGQQVTLRCSPKSGHDTVSWYQQALGQGPQFIFQYYEEEERQRGNFPDRFSGHQFPNYSSELNVNALLLGDSALYLCASSLTGAEAFFGQGTRLTVV.

This sequence joins TRBV28 and TRBJ2-7; TRBD2 aligns across 10 bases. V trimming: 3 bases; J trimming: 4 bases; junction bases outside the gene matches: 6. CDR1 and CDR2 (germline): MDHEN, SYDVKM. CDR3 length: 15 residues. Written as DNA, the CDR3 is TGTGCCAGCAGTTTCCGGACTAGCGGCCGTTACGAGCAGTACTTC. This encodes CASSFRTSGRYEQYF.

This clone was found many times. The rearrangement joins TRBV19 to TRBJ2-1; 8 positions agree with TRBD2. This CDR3 is built from 19 residues. The V and J ends lost 1 base and 7 bases, in that order; junction bases with no gene match: 18. Germline V gives CDR1 LNHDA, CDR2 SQIVND (reference sequence). For the CDR3, the DNA is TGTGCCAGTAGTATAGGCCGGTTGATCGGGACTAGGATACCAAATGAGCAGTTCTTC. It is translated as CASSIGRLIGTRIPNEQFF.

V gene TRBV6-5 combines with J gene TRBJ2-5; 8 nucleotides align to TRBD1. The CDR3 spans 16 residues. Germline lookup yields CDR1 MNHEY and CDR2 SVGAGI. Trimming at V came to 2 bases and at J to 4 bases, leaving 9 bases not matched to a gene. In nucleotides, the CDR3 is TGTGCCAGCAGTTACACGTGGACAGGGAAGGGAGAGACCCAGTACTTC. Residues: CASSYTWTGKGETQYF.

This clone was found many times. The chain carries TRBV6-5 and TRBJ2-2, with no clear D. The CDR3 is 16 residues long. Trimming cost V 0 bases and J 1 base, with 9 bases left between them. CDR1 MNHEY and CDR2 SVGAGI come from the germline V gene. CDR3 sequence: CASSYSVSLNTGELFF. DNA of the CDR3: TGTGCCAGCAGTTACTCCGTTTCCCTGAACACCGGGGAGCTGTTTTTT.

This clone has ten or more counts. This rearrangement joins TRBV6-6 to TRBJ2-1, with 7 bases fitting TRBD2. The trim removed 0 bases at V and 3 bases at J, leaving 2 bases unmatched. Germline-derived CDR1 and CDR2 are MNHNY and SVGAGI (reference sequence). The CDR3 extends over 15 amino acids. CDR3 residues: CASSYSGGSYNEQFF. The CDR3 DNA follows: TGTGCCAGCAGTTACTCGGGCGGGAGCTACAATGAGCAGTTCTTC.

This clone was found many times. The chain joins TRBV2 to TRBJ1-2; the match to TRBD1 covers 8 bases. The J segment lost 0 bases and the V segment lost 5 bases, leaving 2 bases of the junction unmatched. Germline V lookup: CDR1 SNHLY, CDR2 FYNNEI. The CDR3 sequence is 14 residues long. Written as DNA, the CDR3 is TGTGCCAGCAGTTTGGGACAGGCTAACTATGGCTACACCTTC. Translated: CASSLGQANYGYTF.

This clone was seen ten or more times. J is TRBJ1-5 and V is TRBV6-5; 11 nucleotides align to TRBD1. CDR3 length equals 15 residues. Germline CDR1 is MNHEY and CDR2 is SVGAGI. The J segment lost 6 bases and the V segment lost 0 bases, leaving 1 base of the junction unmatched. CDR3 DNA: TGTGCCAGCAGTTACTCAGGGACAGGGGGTCAGCCCCAGCATTTT. Protein: CASSYSGTGGQPQHF.

In its sample, this clone was seen many times. V gene TRBV25-1 combines with J gene TRBJ1-5, with D tentatively TRBD1 (6 bases). Trimming took 2 bases from V and 6 from J, leaving 8 bases between them. This CDR3 is built from 13 residues. Germline values: CDR1 MGHDK, CDR2 SYGVNS. CDR3 sequence reads: CASSETGSQPQHF. The CDR3 region has the DNA TGTGCCAGCAGTGAAACAGGGAGTCAGCCCCAGCATTTT.

V gene TRBV20-1 combines with J gene TRBJ2-2; D is ambiguous. This CDR3 has 11 residues. Trimming stripped 3 bases from V and 6 bases from J, with 5 bases between. Per germline, CDR1 DFQATT and CDR2 SNEGSKA (reference sequence). The CDR3: CSASRAGELFF. DNA of the CDR3: TGCAGTGCTAGTCGGGCCGGGGAGCTGTTTTTT.

This clone was seen ten or more times. J is TRBJ2-7 and V is TRBV7-2; maybe TRBD1 (5 bases). The CDR3 spans 12 residues. In germline, CDR1 is SGHTA, CDR2 FQGNSA. V lost 3 bases and J lost 4, with 7 bases in between. The CDR3 protein is CASSFTGYEQYF. CDR3 bases: TGTGCCAGCAGCTTTACAGGTTACGAGCAGTACTTC. The variable domain in full, completed from reference TRBV7-2 and TRBJ2-7, reads GAGVSQSPSNKVTEKGKDVELRCDPISGHTALYWYRQSLGQGLEFLIYFQGNSAPDKSGLPSDRFSAERTGGSVSTLTIQRTQQEDSAVYLCASSFTGYEQYFGPGTRLTVT.

This clone was found many times. J is TRBJ2-7 and V is TRBV4-2, with a possible D match to TRBD2 (5 bases). The length of the CDR3 is 16 residues. The germline V gene encodes CDR1 LGHNA and CDR2 YNFKEQ. V was trimmed by 2 bases and J by 3 bases, leaving 17 bases between them. CDR3 in DNA: TGTGCCAGCAGCCAACGAGCGGATCAGCGCATCTACGAGCAGTACTTC. Its translation is CASSQRADQRIYEQYF.